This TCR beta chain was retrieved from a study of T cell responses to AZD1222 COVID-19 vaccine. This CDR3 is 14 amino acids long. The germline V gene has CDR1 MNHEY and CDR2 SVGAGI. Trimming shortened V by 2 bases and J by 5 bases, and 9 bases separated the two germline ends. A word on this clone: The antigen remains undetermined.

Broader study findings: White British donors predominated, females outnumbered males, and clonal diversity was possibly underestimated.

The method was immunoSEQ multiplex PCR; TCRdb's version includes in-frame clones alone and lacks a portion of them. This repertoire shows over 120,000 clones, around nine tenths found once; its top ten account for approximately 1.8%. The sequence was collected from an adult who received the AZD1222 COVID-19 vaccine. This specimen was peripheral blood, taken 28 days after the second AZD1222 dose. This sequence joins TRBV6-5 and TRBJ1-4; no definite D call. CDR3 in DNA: TGTGCCAGCAGTTACGTATCTCTGAATGAAAAACTGTTTTTT. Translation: CASSYVSLNEKLFF.